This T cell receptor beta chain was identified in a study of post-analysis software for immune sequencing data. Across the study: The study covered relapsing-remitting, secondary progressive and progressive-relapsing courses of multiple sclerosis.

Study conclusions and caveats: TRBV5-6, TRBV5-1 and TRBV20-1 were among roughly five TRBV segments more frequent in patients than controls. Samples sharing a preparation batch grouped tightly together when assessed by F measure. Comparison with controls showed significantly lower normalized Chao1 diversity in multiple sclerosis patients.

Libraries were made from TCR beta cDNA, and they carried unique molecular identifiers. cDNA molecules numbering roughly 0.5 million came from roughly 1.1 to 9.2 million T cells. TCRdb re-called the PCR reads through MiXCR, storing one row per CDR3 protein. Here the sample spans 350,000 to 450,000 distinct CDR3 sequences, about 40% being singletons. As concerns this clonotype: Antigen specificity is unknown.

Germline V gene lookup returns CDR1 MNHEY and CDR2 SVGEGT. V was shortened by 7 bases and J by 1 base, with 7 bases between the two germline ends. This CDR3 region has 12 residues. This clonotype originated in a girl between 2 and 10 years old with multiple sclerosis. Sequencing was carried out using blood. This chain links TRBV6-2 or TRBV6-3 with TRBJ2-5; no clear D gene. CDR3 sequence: CASTNSQETQYF. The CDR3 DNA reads TGTGCCAGCACCAACAGCCAAGAGACCCAGTACTTC.